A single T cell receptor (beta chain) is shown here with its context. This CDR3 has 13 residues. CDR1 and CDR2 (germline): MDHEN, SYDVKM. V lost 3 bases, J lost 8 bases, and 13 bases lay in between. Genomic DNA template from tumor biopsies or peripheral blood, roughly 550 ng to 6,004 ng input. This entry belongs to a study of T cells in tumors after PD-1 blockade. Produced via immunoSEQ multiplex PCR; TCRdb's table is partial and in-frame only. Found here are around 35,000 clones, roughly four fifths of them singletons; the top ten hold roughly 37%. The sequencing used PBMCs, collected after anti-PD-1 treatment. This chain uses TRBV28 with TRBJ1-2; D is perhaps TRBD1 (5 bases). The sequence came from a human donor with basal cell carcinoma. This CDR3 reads CASSLGIREGYTF. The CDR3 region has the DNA TGTGCCAGCAGTTTGGGGATCAGGGAAGGCTACACCTTC.